This record looks at one TCR beta chain sequence and its context. The antigen remains unidentified. Primers for the PCR totalled 60 Vbeta and 13 Jbeta. Profiling relied on immunoSEQ multiplex PCR, and the TCRdb table lists in-frame clones only, not all of them. Seen here are approximately 160,000 clones, approximately 70% observed once, and the top ten hold roughly 2.7%. Nominally healthy donors were sampled, though unrecorded immune exposures were likely. This CDR3 contains 14 residues. V gave up 4 bases and J gave up 5 bases; unmatched junction bases: 5. CDR1 and CDR2 from the germline V gene are SGHRS and YFSETQ. These data originate in a study of cytomegalovirus exposure and HLA in healthy donors. Study-wide results and limits: Most of the TCR beta V segments (in an earlier analysis) were productive either about 90% or about 30% of the time. The classifier reportedly diagnosed cytomegalovirus status with high sensitivity and specificity. Presence/absence results assume similar sequencing depth per donor, which may not hold.

What was sequenced was PBMCs. This TCR derives from a woman aged 40 to 50 in good health and CMV-seropositive. This chain connects TRBV5-1 to TRBJ1-4; 7 bases map to TRBD1. The CDR3 loop reads CASSAGTANEKLFF. Here the CDR3 DNA reads TGCGCCAGCAGCGCCGGGACAGCGAATGAAAAACTGTTTTTT.